This T cell receptor (beta chain) came from a study of blood T cell repertoires in COVID-19. Looking at the study overall: Whether acute or convalescent, the COVID-19 samples came from the United States, Italy and Spain.

Everyone who took part was roughly 18 to 95 years old, and they came from 20 to 25 US areas. Two consecutive negative NP/OP PCR tests, clearance, or resolved symptoms defined Cohort 3 recovery. The V gene lost 1 base and the J gene lost 0 bases, with 9 bases spanning the gap. The CDR3 sequence is 16 residues long. Germline CDR1 and CDR2: LGHNA and YNFKEQ. Measured with immunoSEQ multiplex PCR; TCRdb has only the in-frame clones, and not every one. This table has fewer than 200,000 clones, around four fifths appearing once. Source material: PBMCs or T cells enriched from blood (not recorded which). This receptor was taken from a woman aged 45 to 65 who had recovered from COVID-19. The rearrangement links TRBV4-2 to TRBJ2-2, with a tentative D call TRBD1 (6 bases). CDR3 DNA sequence: TGTGCCAGCAGCCAAGGGGACACAGCGAACACCGGGGAGCTGTTTTTT. Protein product: CASSQGDTANTGELFF.